This TCR beta chain was identified during a study of T cell changes during pregnancy in multiple sclerosis. With V trimmed by 7 bases and J by 3 bases, 5 bases remained unmatched. The germline V gene encodes CDR1 LNHDA and CDR2 SQIVND (reference sequence). CDR3 length equals 14 residues. Repertoires were generated with immunoSEQ multiplex PCR, while TCRdb's copy carries only in-frame clones and drops some. This sample has 30,000 to 35,000 clones; around nine tenths occur once, and the top ten carry roughly an eighth. This receptor was taken from a female donor with multiple sclerosis, enrolled in a pregnancy study. The sequencing used CD8+ T cells from peripheral blood mononuclear cells, collected in the first trimester of pregnancy. This sequence joins TRBV19 and TRBJ1-5, with 8 bases identical to TRBD1. The CDR3 spells CASIPDRANQPQHF. The CDR3, as DNA: TGTGCCAGTATTCCGGACAGGGCCAATCAGCCCCAGCATTTT.